This T cell receptor (beta chain) was recorded in a study of PD-1 blockade in classical Hodgkin lymphoma. Study results and limitations: A reduction in baseline TCR diversity was reportedly seen in newly diagnosed patients relative to healthy donors. The CD4+ diversity rise by C4D1 was clearest in complete responders. Similar baseline diversity was found in complete responders and newly diagnosed patients. What drove the repertoire differences, possibly disease activity or prior therapy, has not been defined.

A word on this clone: Its antigen is unknown.

Assay: immunoSEQ multiplex PCR; the TCRdb copy retains only in-frame clones and omits some. There are more than 40,000 clones in the sample; roughly 90% occur only once, and over 8% lies in the top ten. Each patient's relapse followed autologous stem cell transplantation, and brentuximab vedotin exposure varied. The sample here was peripheral blood mononuclear cells (PBMCs), taken at baseline. The TCR originated in a human donor with classical Hodgkin lymphoma.

CDR3 nucleotides: TGTGCCAGCAGCCTAGGACAGGGGGAAAAACTGTTTTTT. Amino acid sequence: CASSLGQGEKLFF. The gene calls are TRBV5-6 and TRBJ1-4, with TRBD1 matching over 9 bases. Germline trimming cut 4 bases from V and 8 bases from J; bases unmatched to any gene: 3. CDR1 is SGHDT and CDR2 is YYEEEE in the germline V gene. The CDR3 sequence is 13 residues long.